This TCR beta chain derives from a study of molecular identifiers for immune sequencing clone quantification. Germline loops: CDR1 SQVTM, CDR2 ANQGSEA. The CDR3 consists of 15 residues. V shed 6 bases and J 2 bases; nucleotides not matched to a gene: 11. This clonotype was observed many times. The naive CD8 libraries originated from between about 18,000 and 1,000,000 sorted cells and drew on 10%, 30% or 50% RNA. In preparing bulk TCR libraries, previously described methods and listed TCR primers were used. In TCRdb, the PCR reads were re-called with MiXCR into one record per CDR3 protein. Among about half a million distinct CDR3 sequences listed, roughly 25% were seen once.

What was sequenced was naive CD8+ T cells from blood, with Jurkat cell RNA spiked in. The subset denotes: FACS-sorted CD8+CD4-CCR7+CD45RA+ naive T cells. The TCR was taken from a human donor in good health. Some libraries in this study had Jurkat cell RNA spiked in. This sequence joins TRBV29-1 and TRBJ2-3; 7 nucleotides agree with TRBD2. CDR3 amino acids: CSVKGLSRDTDTQYF. CDR3 coding DNA: TGCAGCGTAAAGGGACTATCTCGGGACACAGATACGCAGTATTTT.